What follows are 31 T cell receptor beta chains derived from one specimen sequenced in a study of tumor-infiltrating lymphocytes in glioblastoma multiforme. TCR beta libraries were built from RNA through three nested multiplex PCR rounds using modified ARM-PCR. TCRdb redid the calling of the multiplex PCR reads with MiXCR, one entry per CDR3 protein. In the table there are under 35,000 distinct CDR3 sequences, roughly three fifths of which are singletons. Sequences were obtained from brain tumor tissue. The receptors come from a male donor with glioblastoma.

This clonotype occurred once. At one end the junction does not follow the germline gene, possibly because of a read error. J is TRBJ2-7 and V is TRBV28; no definite D call. Per the germline V gene, CDR1 is MDHEN and CDR2 is SYDVKM. The CDR3 is 12 residues long. The CDR3 nucleotides are TGTGCCAGCAGTCGAATTCTCTACGAGCAGTACTTT. Translated: CASSRILYEQYF.

This clonotype turned up a few times. A read error may account for a junction end that differs from germline. The DNA of the CDR3 is TGCAGTCCTAGAGATCTCGGACTAGCGGGAACAAGCTCCTACAATGAGCAGTTCTTC. This codes for CSPRDLGLAGTSSYNEQFF. This chain links TRBV20-1 with TRBJ2-1; 12 positions match TRBD2. The CDR3 spans 19 residues. Germline loops: CDR1 DFQATT, CDR2 SNEGSKA (reference sequence).

The sample holds a few counts of this clonotype. One end of the junction is discordant with germline, which a read error may explain. The chain uses TRBV11-2 and TRBJ2-5; 9 bases map to TRBD1. The CDR3 consists of 16 residues. Per germline, CDR1 SGHAT and CDR2 FQNNGV. CDR3 loop: CASSSMGQGGSEIQYF. CDR3 nucleotide sequence: TGTGCCAGCAGCTCAATGGGACAGGGCGGGAGTGAGATCCAGTACTTC.

Concerning this clonotype itself: A read error may produce the germline difference seen at one junction end. The chain is built from TRBV20-1 and TRBJ1-6, with D perhaps TRBD1 (5 bases). This CDR3 is 15 amino acids long. From germline, CDR1 is DFQATT and CDR2 SNEGSKA (reference sequence). The CDR3 bases are TGCAGTGCTAGGGGGCGGGATTCCGTGAATTCATCCCTCCACTTT. This gives the protein CSARGRDSVNSSLHF.

V usage is TRBV5-5 and J usage is TRBJ1-5; D is unclear. In germline, CDR1 is SGHKS, CDR2 YYEKEE (reference sequence). There are 14 residues in the CDR3. Between the trimmed V and J ends, which lost 3 bases and 3 bases, there was a span of 10 bases. CDR3 DNA: TGTGCCAGCAGCTCCTCAGTGGTCAATCAGCCCCAGCATTTT. The encoded protein is CASSSSVVNQPQHF.

This clonotype was detected many times. This chain connects TRBV13 to TRBJ2-5; D might be TRBD2 (6 bases). Germline values: CDR1 PRHDT, CDR2 FYEKMQ (reference sequence). The CDR3 has 16 residues. V lost 6 bases and J 0 bases, leaving 17 bases between the germline ends. CDR3 bases: TGTGCCAGCAGTCGCGGGATAGAGTTGTACCAAGAGACCCAGTACTTC. It is translated as CASSRGIELYQETQYF. The whole variable domain, filled in from reference TRBV13 and TRBJ2-5, reads AAGVIQSPRHLIKEKRETATLKCYPIPRHDTVYWYQQGPGQDPQFLISFYEKMQSDKGSIPDRFSAQQFSDYHSELNMSSLELGDSALYFCASSRGIELYQETQYFGPGTRLLVL.

The chain has TRBV6-6 and TRBJ2-7; tentative D call: TRBD1 (6 bases). In germline, CDR1 is MNHNY, CDR2 SVGAGI (reference sequence). There are 14 residues in the CDR3. V lost 2 bases to trimming and J lost 6 bases, with 14 bases between them. The CDR3: CASSYGGQGFEQYF. CDR3 in DNA: TGTGCCAGCAGTTACGGGGGCCAGGGTTTCGAGCAGTACTTC.

This clonotype was seen repeatedly, ten times or more. V and J are TRBV6-2 or TRBV6-3 and TRBJ2-3; 9 positions match TRBD2. The CDR3 has 15 residues. With V trimmed by 2 bases and J by 3 bases, 3 bases remained unmatched. CDR1 MNHEY and CDR2 SVGEGT come from the germline V gene. The CDR3 sequence: CASSYGGRGTDTQYF. As DNA, the CDR3 is TGTGCCAGCAGTTACGGCGGGAGGGGTACAGATACGCAGTATTTT.

This clonotype was counted a few times. This chain connects TRBV2 to TRBJ2-3; D not resolved. The CDR3 length is 15 residues. Trimming stripped 8 bases from V and 2 bases from J, with 17 bases between. CDR1 and CDR2 from the germline V gene are SNHLY and FYNNEI. The chain's CDR3 is CASSTRPKPTDTQYF. The CDR3 nucleotides are TGTGCCAGCTCGACGAGGCCCAAGCCCACAGATACGCAGTATTTT. Looking up the rest from reference TRBV2 and TRBJ2-3 gives the full variable domain: EPEVTQTPSHQVTQMGQEVILRCVPISNHLYFYWYRQILGQKVEFLVSFYNNEISEKSEIFDDQFSVERPDGSNFTLKIRSTKLEDSAMYFCASSTRPKPTDTQYFGPGTRLTVL.

This clonotype has more than one count but fewer than ten. This rearrangement joins TRBV7-3 to TRBJ2-2; D gene ambiguous. This CDR3 has 16 amino acids. V was clipped by 2 bases and J by 5 bases, with 15 bases between them. Germline lookup yields CDR1 SGHTA and CDR2 FQGTGA. In DNA, the CDR3 is TGTGCCAGCAGCTTACAAGGGCGCGGAAGTACCGGGGAGCTGTTTTTT. Translating it yields CASSLQGRGSTGELFF.

This clonotype was found many times. The CDR3 DNA follows: TGTGCCAGTAAAGCGGGACAGGGTTACACCGGGGAGCTGTTTTTT. Translating gives CASKAGQGYTGELFF. V is TRBV12-3 or TRBV12-4 and J is TRBJ2-2; 9 positions agree with TRBD1. After removal of 9 bases from V and 3 bases from J, the junction contained 8 bases not matched to a gene. The CDR3 has 15 residues.

Relative to its sample, this clonotype is medium-sized. The chain is built from TRBV11-2 and TRBJ2-3, with D unclear. V dropped 7 bases and J dropped 0 bases, with 14 bases sitting between them. CDR1 SGHAT and CDR2 FQNNGV come from the germline V gene. The CDR3 sequence is 15 residues long. The CDR3 nucleotides read TGTGCCAGCACCCCCGACGAGGCAAGCACAGATACGCAGTATTTT. Its protein is CASTPDEASTDTQYF.

This clonotype appeared many times. This chain links TRBV6-6 with TRBJ2-3; no clear D gene. Trimming left V 4 bases short and J 2 bases short, with 10 bases between. This CDR3 has 14 residues. Germline-derived CDR1 and CDR2 are MNHNY and SVGAGI (reference sequence). The CDR3 sequence: CASSLMITTDTQYF. CDR3 in DNA: TGTGCCAGCAGTTTAATGATCACCACAGATACGCAGTATTTT.

This clonotype was seen only once. The chain employs TRBV14 and TRBJ1-1, with D uncertain. The CDR3 length is 13 residues. Germline values: CDR1 SGHDN, CDR2 FVKESK. Trimming shortened V by 8 bases and J by 6 bases, and 16 bases separated the two germline ends. The CDR3, as DNA: TGTGCCAGCCGCCGCGACACGAATTCTGAAGCTTTCTTT. Residues: CASRRDTNSEAFF.

This clonotype occurred many times. This rearrangement joins TRBV6-2 or TRBV6-3 to TRBJ1-4; D may be TRBD1 (6 bases). Looked up from germline, CDR1 is MNHEY and CDR2 is SVGEGT. The CDR3 totals 15 residues. Trimming left V 7 bases short and J 0 bases short, with 12 bases between. CDR3 DNA: TGTGCCAGCACCCCGGACAGTTCAACTAATGAAAAACTGTTTTTT. Translated: CASTPDSSTNEKLFF.

The count of this clonotype is one. Possible read error: a much larger clone is one base away. The chain carries TRBV5-1 and TRBJ2-3, with 7 bases matching TRBD2. CDR1 is SGHRS, CDR2 YFSETQ, per germline. The V and J ends lost 3 bases and 2 bases, in that order; junction bases with no gene match: 9. The CDR3 is 16 amino acids. DNA for the CDR3: TGCGCCAGCAGCTCCGGACTAGAGGTTCTCACAGATACGCAGTATTTT. Protein product: CASSSGLEVLTDTQYF.

As regards this clonotype: An end of the junction does not agree with germline; a read error may underlie this. The V gene is TRBV6-1, the J gene TRBJ2-6; TRBD2 aligns across 10 bases. This CDR3 has 17 residues. Germline loops: CDR1 MNHNS, CDR2 SASEGT. CDR3: CASNSASGGWRANVLTF. The CDR3 DNA reads TGTGCCAGCAACTCGGCTAGCGGGGGCTGGAGGGCCAATGTCCTGACTTTC.

A word on this clonotype: In this CDR3 the conserved last residue, phenylalanine or tryptophan, is missing, so a read error is likely. The chain uses TRBV5-1 and TRBJ1-1; 8 bases match TRBD1. V dropped 1 base and J dropped 8; count of bases not matched to a gene: 10. The germline CDR1 and CDR2 sequences are SGHRS and YFSETQ. The CDR3 runs to 15 residues. Here the CDR3 reads CASSLWDRSLGEAFV. CDR3 bases: TGCGCCAGCAGCTTGTGGGACAGGTCCTTAGGGGAAGCTTTCGTT.

With regard to this clonotype: Relative to the germline gene, one junction end is altered; a read error may explain this. V and J are TRBV6-6 and TRBJ2-3; D gene ambiguous. There are 14 residues in the CDR3. In germline, CDR1 is MNHNY, CDR2 SVGAGI (reference sequence). The CDR3 reads CTSSYLTSTDTQYF. In DNA, the CDR3 is TGTACCAGCAGTTATCTAACTAGCACAGATACGCAGTATTTT.

As to this clonotype: It is likely a read error, because the conserved phenylalanine at the end of the CDR3 is missing. CDR3 sequence (DNA): TGCAGTGCTGAAGACAGGGACGATATGTGGGGCTACACCTGC. Its protein is CSAEDRDDMWGYTC. The chain links TRBV20-1 to TRBJ1-2; 7 bases match TRBD1. Trimming removed 5 bases from V and 8 bases from J; junction bases left unmatched: 14. The CDR3 spans 14 residues. Germline values: CDR1 DFQATT, CDR2 SNEGSKA (reference sequence).

Remarks on this clonotype: It may be a read error: a sequence one base away is much more abundant. V gene TRBV28 combines with J gene TRBJ1-5; 10 nucleotides align to TRBD1. CDR1 MDHEN and CDR2 SYDVKM come from the germline V gene. The CDR3 is made up of 16 amino acids. The CDR3 nucleotides read TGTACCAGCAGTTTATTGACAGGGGGCTTACGTCAGCCCCAGCATTTT. This codes for CTSSLLTGGLRQPQHF. The entire variable domain, with the rest obtained from reference TRBV28 and TRBJ1-5, is as follows: DVKVTQSSRYLVKRTGEKVFLECVQDMDHENMFWYRQDPGLGLRLIYFSYDVKMKEKGDIPEGYSVSREKKERFSLILESASTNQTSMYLCTSSLLTGGLRQPQHFGDGTRLSIL.

In its sample, this clonotype was seen many times. The gene calls are TRBV6-1 and TRBJ2-1; 11 bases map to TRBD2. Germline CDR1 and CDR2: MNHNS and SASEGT. Unmatched junction bases numbered 1, after V lost 6 bases and J lost 3 bases. The CDR3 runs to 14 residues. CDR3 sequence reads: CASRGLAVYNEQFF. The DNA of the CDR3 is TGTGCCAGCAGGGGACTAGCGGTCTACAATGAGCAGTTCTTC.

About this clonotype: The CDR3 does not end in the conserved phenylalanine or tryptophan, so this is likely a read error. The J gene is TRBJ2-5, the V gene TRBV6-2 or TRBV6-3; 14 nucleotides line up with TRBD2. Germline values: CDR1 MNHEY, CDR2 SVGEGT. The CDR3 is 16 amino acids. J gave up 4 bases and V 7 bases, and 8 bases lay outside the gene matches. CDR3 nucleotides: TGTGCCAGCACGGGACTAGCGGGAGACGTCCGAGAGACCCAGTACCTC. Its translation is CASTGLAGDVRETQYL.

For this clonotype: The conserved phenylalanine or tryptophan is not found at the CDR3 terminus, so this likely reflects a read error. This sequence joins TRBV29-1 and TRBJ2-1, with D perhaps assigned TRBD1 or TRBD2 (5 bases each). The end of the DNA aligns better with TRBJ2-7, so the J call may be wrong. In germline, CDR1 is SQVTM, CDR2 ANQGSEA. The CDR3 loop spans 15 amino acids. In nucleotides, the CDR3 is TGCAGCGTTTTAATTCGGGACCCCACAAAGAATGAGCAGTACTTA. This codes for CSVLIRDPTKNEQYL.

The chain joins TRBV2 to TRBJ2-7; TRBD1 or TRBD2 may be the D gene (5 bases each). Germline assignment: CDR1 SNHLY and CDR2 FYNNEI. Trimming pared 5 bases from V and 5 bases from J, leaving 16 bases between. This CDR3 region has 14 residues. CDR3 protein: CASSKLTVRDEQYF. CDR3 DNA sequence: TGTGCCAGCAGTAAACTGACAGTGAGGGACGAGCAGTACTTC.

To note about this clonotype: This may be a read error: a much more frequent sequence differs by one nucleotide. The CDR3 sequence is CASSDRGPGANVLTF. The CDR3 DNA reads TGTGCCAGCAGTGACAGGGGGCCCGGGGCCAACGTCCTGACTTTC. The chain combines TRBV28 with TRBJ2-6, with 10 bases lining up with TRBD1. Unmatched junction bases numbered 2, after V lost 5 bases and J lost 4 bases. This CDR3 comprises 15 residues. CDR1 and CDR2 (germline): MDHEN, SYDVKM. Using reference TRBV28 and TRBJ2-6 for the parts outside the CDR3, the full variable domain is DVKVTQSSRYLVKRTGEKVFLECVQDMDHENMFWYRQDPGLGLRLIYFSYDVKMKEKGDIPEGYSVSREKKERFSLILESASTNQTSMYLCASSDRGPGANVLTFGAGSRLTVL.

The sample holds one count of this clonotype. This chain links TRBV10-3 with TRBJ1-1; tentatively, D is TRBD1 (5 bases). In germline, CDR1 is ENHRY, CDR2 SYGVKD. The CDR3 is 13 amino acids. V gave up 4 bases and J gave up 1 base, with 7 bases separating them. This chain's CDR3 is CAISGQGNTEAFF. CDR3 DNA: TGTGCCATCAGTGGTCAGGGGAACACTGAAGCTTTCTTT.

Concerning this clonotype: Since no conserved phenylalanine or tryptophan closes the CDR3, a read error is the likely cause. The chain combines TRBV14 with TRBJ1-2, with D possibly being TRBD1 (5 bases). V was trimmed by 1 base and J by 8 bases, leaving 17 bases between them. The CDR3 loop spans 15 amino acids. CDR1 is SGHDN and CDR2 is FVKESK in the germline V gene. Here the CDR3 reads CASSQVPGKPGGYTL. The CDR3 DNA is TGTGCCAGCAGCCAAGTGCCAGGGAAACCGGGAGGCTACACCCTC.

The chain links TRBV20-1 to TRBJ1-2; D perhaps matches TRBD1 (6 bases). CDR1 and CDR2 from the germline V gene are DFQATT and SNEGSKA (reference sequence). V lost 6 bases and J lost 4, with 18 bases in between. This CDR3 is built from 14 residues. CDR3 nucleotides: TGCAGTGCCCTTAGGGGGGGGTGGGGCTATGGCTACACCTTC. This sequence encodes CSALRGGWGYGYTF.

V gene TRBV12-3 or TRBV12-4 combines with J gene TRBJ2-5; D might be TRBD2 (5 bases). The CDR3 contains 15 residues. V dropped 5 bases and J dropped 5 bases, with 18 bases sitting between them. The CDR3 region has the DNA TGTGCCAGCAGTCCGCGGGCTGTAACTGGGGAGACCCAGTACTTC. Protein product: CASSPRAVTGETQYF.

The chain is built from TRBV11-2 and TRBJ2-7; 10 bases agree with TRBD1. Germline CDR1 and CDR2: SGHAT and FQNNGV. The CDR3 length is 15 residues. V was pared by 1 base and J by 2 bases, with 2 bases of the junction left unmatched. The CDR3 DNA reads as TGTGCCAGCAGCTTAGGGGGGACAGGGGCCTACGAGCAGTACTTC. Encoded protein: CASSLGGTGAYEQYF. Combining the CDR3 with reference TRBV11-2 and TRBJ2-7 gives the whole variable domain EAGVAQSPRYKIIEKRQSVAFWCNPISGHATLYWYQQILGQGPKLLIQFQNNGVVDDSQLPKDRFSAERLKGVDSTLKIQPAKLEDSAVYLCASSLGGTGAYEQYFGPGTRLTVT.